This T cell receptor (beta chain) was identified in a study of cytomegalovirus exposure and HLA in healthy donors. Turning to this clone: Its specificity is not known.

The PCR contained 60 Vbeta and 13 Jbeta primers. Sequencing was performed with immunoSEQ multiplex PCR; in TCRdb, only in-frame clones are kept and a portion is missing. The sample holds about 190,000 clones, 75% to 85% seen once. Regarding the study as a whole: A later analysis showed TCR association rates differing by HLA locus, peaking at DRB1 and lowest at HLA-C. Reportedly, fewer N-insertions than the roughly 700-donor mean appeared in an Asian-associated ancestry cluster in a later analysis.

After removal of 7 bases from V and 7 bases from J, the junction contained 9 bases not matched to a gene. The CDR3 is 15 amino acids. Germline V gene sequence: CDR1 MDHEN, CDR2 SYDVKM. This receptor was taken from a woman aged 45-60 years in good health and CMV-seronegative. The chain is built from TRBV28 and TRBJ1-4; TRBD1 aligns across 10 bases. Sequencing was performed on PBMCs. CDR3 in amino acids: CASTDRQGAGEKLFF. CDR3 DNA: TGTGCCAGCACCGATCGACAGGGGGCGGGTGAAAAACTGTTTTTT.